This TCR beta chain was obtained from a study of blood T cell repertoires in COVID-19. TCRdb keeps only in-frame clones here, not all; method: immunoSEQ multiplex PCR. The data show roughly 380,000 clones, with approximately 89% seen just once and 3.5% to 4% held by the top ten. V dropped 1 base and J dropped 9 bases, with 13 bases sitting between them. Germline V CDR1 and CDR2: SGHDN, FVKESK. The CDR3 consists of 15 residues. Sequencing input: peripheral blood. The receptor was derived from a woman in her fifties or sixties with COVID-19, enrolled during active disease. V usage is TRBV14 and J usage is TRBJ1-6; tentative D call: TRBD1 (6 bases). This CDR3 is CASSQGGRGSSPLHF. Here the CDR3 DNA reads TGTGCCAGCAGCCAAGGGGGCAGGGGTTCTTCACCCCTCCACTTT.